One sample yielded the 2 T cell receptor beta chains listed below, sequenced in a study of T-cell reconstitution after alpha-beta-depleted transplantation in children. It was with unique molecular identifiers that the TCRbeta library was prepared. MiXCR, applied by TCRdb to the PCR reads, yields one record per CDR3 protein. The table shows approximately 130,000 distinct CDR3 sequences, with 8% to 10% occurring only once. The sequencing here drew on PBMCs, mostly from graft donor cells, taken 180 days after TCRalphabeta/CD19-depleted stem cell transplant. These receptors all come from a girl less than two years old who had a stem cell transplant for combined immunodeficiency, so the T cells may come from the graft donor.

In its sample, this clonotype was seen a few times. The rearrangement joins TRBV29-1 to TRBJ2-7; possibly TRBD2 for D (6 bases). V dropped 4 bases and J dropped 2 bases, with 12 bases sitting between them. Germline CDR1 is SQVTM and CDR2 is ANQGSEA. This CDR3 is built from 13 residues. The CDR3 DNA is TGCAGCGTTGGAGGCGGGATAACCTACGAGCAGTACTTC. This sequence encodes CSVGGGITYEQYF.

The CDR3 nucleotides are TGTGCCAGTAGCCCTGACCAGGGGGCGCGGAGAACTGAAGCTTTCTTT. It translates to CASSPDQGARRTEAFF. J is TRBJ1-1 and V is TRBV19, with 8 bases fitting TRBD1. CDR1 is LNHDA, CDR2 SQIVND, per germline (reference sequence). This CDR3 has 16 amino acids. Trimming removed 6 bases from V and 5 bases from J; junction bases left unmatched: 14.